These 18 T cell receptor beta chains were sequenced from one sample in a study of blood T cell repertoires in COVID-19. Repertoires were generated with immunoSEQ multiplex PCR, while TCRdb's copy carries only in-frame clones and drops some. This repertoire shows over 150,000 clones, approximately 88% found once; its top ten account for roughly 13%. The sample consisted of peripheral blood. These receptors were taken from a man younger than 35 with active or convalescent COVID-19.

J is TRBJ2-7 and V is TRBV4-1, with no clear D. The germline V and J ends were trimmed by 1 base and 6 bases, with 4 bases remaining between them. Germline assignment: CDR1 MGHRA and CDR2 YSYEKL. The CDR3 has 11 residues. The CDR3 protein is CASSQGAEQYF. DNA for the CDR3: TGCGCCAGCAGCCAAGGGGCCGAGCAGTACTTC.

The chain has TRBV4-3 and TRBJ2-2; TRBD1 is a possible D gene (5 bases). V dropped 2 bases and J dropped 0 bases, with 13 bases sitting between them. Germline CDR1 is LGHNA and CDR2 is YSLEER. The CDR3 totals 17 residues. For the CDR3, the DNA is TGCGCCAGCAGCCAATCCTCCCAGGGCTCGAACACCGGGGAGCTGTTTTTT. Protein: CASSQSSQGSNTGELFF.

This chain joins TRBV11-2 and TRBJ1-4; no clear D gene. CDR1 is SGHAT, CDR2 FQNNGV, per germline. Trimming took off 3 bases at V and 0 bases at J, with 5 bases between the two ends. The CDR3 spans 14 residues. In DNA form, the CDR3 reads TGTGCCAGCAGCTTCGGGGCAACTAATGAAAAACTGTTTTTT. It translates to CASSFGATNEKLFF.

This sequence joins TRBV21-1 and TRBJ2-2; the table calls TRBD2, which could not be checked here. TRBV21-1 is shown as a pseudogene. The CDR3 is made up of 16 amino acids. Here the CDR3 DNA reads TGTGCCAGCAGCGAAGGGTCTAGCCCTAACACCGGGGAGCTGTTTTTT. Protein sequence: CASSEGSSPNTGELFF.

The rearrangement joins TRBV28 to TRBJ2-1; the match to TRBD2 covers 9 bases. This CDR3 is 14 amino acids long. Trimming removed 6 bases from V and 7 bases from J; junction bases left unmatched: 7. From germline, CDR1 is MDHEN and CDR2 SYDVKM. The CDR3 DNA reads TGTGCCAGCAGCAAAAGCGGGAGGTGGAATGAGCAGTTCTTC. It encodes CASSKSGRWNEQFF.

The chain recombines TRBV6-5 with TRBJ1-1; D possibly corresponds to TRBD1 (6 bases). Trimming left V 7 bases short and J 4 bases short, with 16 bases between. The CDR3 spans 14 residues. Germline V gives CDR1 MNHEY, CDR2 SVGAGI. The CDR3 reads CASISGWGLTEAFF. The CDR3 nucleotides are TGTGCCAGCATAAGTGGTTGGGGGCTCACTGAAGCTTTCTTT.

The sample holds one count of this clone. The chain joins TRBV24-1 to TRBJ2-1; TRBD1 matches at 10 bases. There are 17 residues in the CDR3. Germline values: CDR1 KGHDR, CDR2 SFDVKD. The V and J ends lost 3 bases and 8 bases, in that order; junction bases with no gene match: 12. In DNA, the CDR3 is TGTGCCACCAGTGATCCGTTATCGGGACAGGGGTTCGATGAGCAGTTCTTC. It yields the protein CATSDPLSGQGFDEQFF.

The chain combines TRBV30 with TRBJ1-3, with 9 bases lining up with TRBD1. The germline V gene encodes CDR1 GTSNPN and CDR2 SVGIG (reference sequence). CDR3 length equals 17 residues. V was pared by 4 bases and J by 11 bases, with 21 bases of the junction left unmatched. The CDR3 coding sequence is TGTGCCTGGACCCCCGCCGGGCTCACAGGGGGCTCATACGCCATATATTTT. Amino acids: CAWTPAGLTGGSYAIYF.

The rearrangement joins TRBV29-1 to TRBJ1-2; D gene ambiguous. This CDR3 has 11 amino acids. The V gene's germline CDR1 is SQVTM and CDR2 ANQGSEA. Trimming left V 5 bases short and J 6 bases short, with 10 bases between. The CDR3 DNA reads TGCAGCGTTCAGGAGGCGAATGGCTACACCTTC. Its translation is CSVQEANGYTF.

The CDR3 spells CASSYPGIYEQYF. The CDR3 DNA follows: TGTGCCAGCAGTTACCCAGGGATCTACGAGCAGTACTTC. V and J are TRBV6-2 or TRBV6-3 and TRBJ2-7, with D perhaps matching TRBD1 (5 bases). The CDR3 spans 13 residues. The V gene lost 2 bases and the J gene lost 3 bases, with 8 bases spanning the gap. Germline CDR1 is MNHEY and CDR2 is SVGEGT.

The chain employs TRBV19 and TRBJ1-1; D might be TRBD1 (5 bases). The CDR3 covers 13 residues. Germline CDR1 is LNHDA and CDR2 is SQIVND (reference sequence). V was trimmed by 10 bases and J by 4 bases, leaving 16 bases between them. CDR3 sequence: CAIRIREGTEAFF. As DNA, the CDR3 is TGTGCCATACGAATCAGGGAGGGCACTGAAGCTTTCTTT.

CDR3 bases: TGTGCCAGCAGCGCTAGGGAGGAGGCCCATGGCTACACCTTC. Its translation: CASSAREEAHGYTF. The chain joins TRBV7-9 to TRBJ1-2, with D unresolved. V was shortened by 5 bases and J by 6 bases, with 16 bases between the two germline ends. CDR1 is SEHNR and CDR2 is FQNEAQ in the germline V gene (reference sequence). CDR3 length equals 14 residues.

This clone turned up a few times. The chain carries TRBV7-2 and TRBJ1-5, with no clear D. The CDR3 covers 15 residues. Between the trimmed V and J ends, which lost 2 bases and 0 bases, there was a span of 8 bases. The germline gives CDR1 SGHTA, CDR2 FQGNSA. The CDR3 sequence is CASSLSSYSNQPQHF. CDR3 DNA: TGTGCCAGCAGCTTATCTTCCTATAGCAATCAGCCCCAGCATTTT. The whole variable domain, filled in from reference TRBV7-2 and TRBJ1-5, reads GAGVSQSPSNKVTEKGKDVELRCDPISGHTALYWYRQSLGQGLEFLIYFQGNSAPDKSGLPSDRFSAERTGGSVSTLTIQRTQQEDSAVYLCASSLSSYSNQPQHFGDGTRLSIL.

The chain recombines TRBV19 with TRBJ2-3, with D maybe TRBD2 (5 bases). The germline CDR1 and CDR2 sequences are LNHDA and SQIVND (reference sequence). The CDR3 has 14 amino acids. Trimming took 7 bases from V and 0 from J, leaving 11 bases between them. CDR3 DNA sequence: TGTGCCAGTAAGGCGGGTCCTAGCACAGATACGCAGTATTTT. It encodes CASKAGPSTDTQYF.

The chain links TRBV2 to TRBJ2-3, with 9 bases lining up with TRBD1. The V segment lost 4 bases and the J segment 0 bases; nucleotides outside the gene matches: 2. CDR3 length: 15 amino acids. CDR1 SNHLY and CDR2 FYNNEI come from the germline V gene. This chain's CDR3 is CASSVDRGSTDTQYF. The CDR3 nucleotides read TGTGCCAGCAGTGTAGACAGGGGGAGCACAGATACGCAGTATTTT.

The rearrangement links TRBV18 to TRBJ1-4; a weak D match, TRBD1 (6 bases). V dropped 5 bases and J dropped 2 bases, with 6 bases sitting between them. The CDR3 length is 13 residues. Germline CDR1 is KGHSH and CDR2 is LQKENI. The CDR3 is CASSGGTNEKLFF. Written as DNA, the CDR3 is TGTGCCAGCTCAGGGGGCACTAATGAAAAACTGTTTTTT.

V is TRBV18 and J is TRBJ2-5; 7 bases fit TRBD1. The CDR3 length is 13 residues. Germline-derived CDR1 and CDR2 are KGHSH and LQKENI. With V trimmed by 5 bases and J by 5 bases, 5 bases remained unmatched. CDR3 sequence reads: CASSTTGSETQYF. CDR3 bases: TGTGCCAGCTCAACGACAGGGTCGGAGACCCAGTACTTC.

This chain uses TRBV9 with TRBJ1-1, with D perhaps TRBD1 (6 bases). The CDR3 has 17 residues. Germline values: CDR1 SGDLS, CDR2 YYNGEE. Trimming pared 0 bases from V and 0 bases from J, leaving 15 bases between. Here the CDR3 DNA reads TGTGCCAGCAGCGTAGGGGGAGGGGGAATAATGAACACTGAAGCTTTCTTT. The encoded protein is CASSVGGGGIMNTEAFF.